This TCR beta chain was sequenced in a study of T cell responses to AZD1222 COVID-19 vaccine. Study-level findings and limits: Seropositive AZD1222 recipients at baseline numbered only five to seven.

On this clone: Its antigen is currently unknown.

Repertoires were generated with immunoSEQ multiplex PCR, while TCRdb's copy carries only in-frame clones and drops some. The repertoire includes roughly 130,000 clones, roughly 90% of them detected once, and 4.5% to 6.5% sits in the top ten. The J segment lost 4 bases and the V segment lost 1 base, leaving 6 bases of the junction unmatched. The CDR3 loop spans 15 amino acids. Germline CDR1 reads LGHNA; CDR2 reads YSLEER. This TCR derives from an adult in good health. V gene TRBV4-3 combines with J gene TRBJ2-5; 7 nucleotides align to TRBD2. Source: peripheral blood, taken on day 0 of AZD1222 vaccination. Written as DNA, the CDR3 is TGCGCCAGCAGCCAAGGACTAGCTTCCCCAGAGACCCAGTACTTC. Amino acid sequence: CASSQGLASPETQYF.